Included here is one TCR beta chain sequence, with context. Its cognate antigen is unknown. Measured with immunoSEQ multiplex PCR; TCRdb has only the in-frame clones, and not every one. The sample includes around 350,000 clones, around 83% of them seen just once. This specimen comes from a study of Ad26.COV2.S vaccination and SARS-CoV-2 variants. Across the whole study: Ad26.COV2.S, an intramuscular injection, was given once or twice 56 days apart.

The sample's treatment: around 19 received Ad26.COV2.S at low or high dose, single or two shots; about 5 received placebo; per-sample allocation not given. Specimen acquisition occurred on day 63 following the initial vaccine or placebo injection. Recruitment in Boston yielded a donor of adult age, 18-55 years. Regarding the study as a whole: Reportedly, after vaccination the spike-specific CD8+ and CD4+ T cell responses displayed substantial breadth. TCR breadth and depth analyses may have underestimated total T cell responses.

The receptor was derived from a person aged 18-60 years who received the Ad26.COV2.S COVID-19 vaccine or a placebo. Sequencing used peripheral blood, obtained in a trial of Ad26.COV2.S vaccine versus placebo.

In nucleotides, the CDR3 is TGTGCCAGCAGCCCGGGACAGGGCCACGAGCAGTACTTC. Its translation is CASSPGQGHEQYF. The V gene is TRBV6-2 or TRBV6-3, the J gene TRBJ2-7; TRBD1 matches 9 bases. Germline loops: CDR1 MNHEY, CDR2 SVGEGT. The V gene end was trimmed by 6 bases and the J gene end by 5 bases; junction bases not matched to a gene: 5. The CDR3 extends over 13 amino acids.